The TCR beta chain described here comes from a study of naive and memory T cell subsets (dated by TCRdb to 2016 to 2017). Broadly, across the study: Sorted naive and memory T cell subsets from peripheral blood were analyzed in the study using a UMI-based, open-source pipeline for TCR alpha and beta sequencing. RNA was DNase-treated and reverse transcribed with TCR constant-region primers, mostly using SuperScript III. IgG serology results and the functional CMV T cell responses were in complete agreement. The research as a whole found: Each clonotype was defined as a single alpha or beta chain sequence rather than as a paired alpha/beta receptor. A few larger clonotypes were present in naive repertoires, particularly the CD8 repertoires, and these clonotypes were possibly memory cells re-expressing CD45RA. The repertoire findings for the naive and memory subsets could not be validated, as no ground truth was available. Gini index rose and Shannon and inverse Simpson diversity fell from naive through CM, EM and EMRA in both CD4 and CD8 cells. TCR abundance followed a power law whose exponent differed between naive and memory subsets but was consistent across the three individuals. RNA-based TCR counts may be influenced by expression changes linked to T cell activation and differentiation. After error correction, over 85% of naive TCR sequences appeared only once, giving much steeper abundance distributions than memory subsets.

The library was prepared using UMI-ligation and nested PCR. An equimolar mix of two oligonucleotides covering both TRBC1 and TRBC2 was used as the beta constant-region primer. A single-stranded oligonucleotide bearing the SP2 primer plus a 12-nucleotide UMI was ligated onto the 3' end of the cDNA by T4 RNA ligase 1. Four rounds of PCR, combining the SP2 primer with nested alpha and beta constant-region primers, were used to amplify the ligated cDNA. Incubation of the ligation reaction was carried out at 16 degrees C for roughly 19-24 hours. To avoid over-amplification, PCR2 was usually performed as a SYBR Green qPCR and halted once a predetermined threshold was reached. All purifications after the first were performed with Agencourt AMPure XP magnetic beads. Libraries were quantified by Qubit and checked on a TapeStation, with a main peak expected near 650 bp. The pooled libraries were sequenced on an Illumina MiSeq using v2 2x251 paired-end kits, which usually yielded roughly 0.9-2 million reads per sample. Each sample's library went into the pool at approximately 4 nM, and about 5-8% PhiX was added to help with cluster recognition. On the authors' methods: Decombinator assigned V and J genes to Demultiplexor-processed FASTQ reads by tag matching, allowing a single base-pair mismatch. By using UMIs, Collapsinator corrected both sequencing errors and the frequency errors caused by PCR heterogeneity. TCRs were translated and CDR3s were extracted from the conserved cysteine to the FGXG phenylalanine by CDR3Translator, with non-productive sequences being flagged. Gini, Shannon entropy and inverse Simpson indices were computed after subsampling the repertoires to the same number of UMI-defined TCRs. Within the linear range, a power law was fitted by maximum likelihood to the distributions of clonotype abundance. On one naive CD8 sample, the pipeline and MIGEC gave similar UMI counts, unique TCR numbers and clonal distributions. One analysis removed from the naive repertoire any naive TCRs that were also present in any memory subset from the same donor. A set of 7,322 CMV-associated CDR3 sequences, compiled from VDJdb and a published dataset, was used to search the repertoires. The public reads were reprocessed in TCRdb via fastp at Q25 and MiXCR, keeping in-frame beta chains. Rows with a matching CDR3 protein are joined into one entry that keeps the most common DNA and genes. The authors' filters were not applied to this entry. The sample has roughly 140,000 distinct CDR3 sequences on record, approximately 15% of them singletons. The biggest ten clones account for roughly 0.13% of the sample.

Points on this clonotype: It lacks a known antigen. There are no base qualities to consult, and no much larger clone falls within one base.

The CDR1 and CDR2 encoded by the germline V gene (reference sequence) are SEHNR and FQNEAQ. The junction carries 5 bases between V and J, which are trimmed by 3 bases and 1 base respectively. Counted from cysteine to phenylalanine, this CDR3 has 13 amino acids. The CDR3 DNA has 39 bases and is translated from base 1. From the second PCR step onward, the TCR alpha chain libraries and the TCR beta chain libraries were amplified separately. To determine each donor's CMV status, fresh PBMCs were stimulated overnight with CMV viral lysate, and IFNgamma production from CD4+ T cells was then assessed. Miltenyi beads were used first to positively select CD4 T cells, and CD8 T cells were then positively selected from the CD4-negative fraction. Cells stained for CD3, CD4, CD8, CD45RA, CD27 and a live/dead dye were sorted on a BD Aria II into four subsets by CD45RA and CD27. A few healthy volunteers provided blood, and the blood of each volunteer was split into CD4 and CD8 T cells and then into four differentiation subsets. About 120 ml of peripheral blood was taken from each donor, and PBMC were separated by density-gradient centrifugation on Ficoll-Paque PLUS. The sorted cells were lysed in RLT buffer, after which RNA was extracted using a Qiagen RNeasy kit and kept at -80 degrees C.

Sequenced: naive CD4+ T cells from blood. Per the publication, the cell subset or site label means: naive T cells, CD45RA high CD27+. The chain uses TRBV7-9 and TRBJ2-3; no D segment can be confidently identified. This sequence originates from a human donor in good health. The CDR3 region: CASSFDGTDTQYF. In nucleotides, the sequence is TGTGCCAGCAGCTTCGACGGCACAGATACGCAGTATTTT.